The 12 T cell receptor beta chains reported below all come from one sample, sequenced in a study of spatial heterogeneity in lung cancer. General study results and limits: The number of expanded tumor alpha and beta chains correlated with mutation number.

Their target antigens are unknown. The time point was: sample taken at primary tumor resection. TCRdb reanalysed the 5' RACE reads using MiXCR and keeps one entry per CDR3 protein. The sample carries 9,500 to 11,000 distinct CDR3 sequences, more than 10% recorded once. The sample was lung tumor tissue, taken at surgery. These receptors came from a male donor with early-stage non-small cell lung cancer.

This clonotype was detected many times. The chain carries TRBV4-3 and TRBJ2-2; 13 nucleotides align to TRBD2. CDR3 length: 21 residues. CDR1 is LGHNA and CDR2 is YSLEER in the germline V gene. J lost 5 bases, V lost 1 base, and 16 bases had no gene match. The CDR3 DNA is TGCGCCAGCAGCCAAGGGGAACTTATCCGACTAGCGGGAGGTGTGACCGGGGAGCTGTTTTTT. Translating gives CASSQGELIRLAGGVTGELFF.

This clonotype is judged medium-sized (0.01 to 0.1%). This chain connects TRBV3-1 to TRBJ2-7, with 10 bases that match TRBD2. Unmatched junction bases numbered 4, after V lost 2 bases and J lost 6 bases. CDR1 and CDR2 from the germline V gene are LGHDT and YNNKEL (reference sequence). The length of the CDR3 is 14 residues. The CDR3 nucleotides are TGTGCCAGCAGCCAAACTAGCGGGATCACCGAGCAGTACTTC. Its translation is CASSQTSGITEQYF.

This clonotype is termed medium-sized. CDR3 in DNA: TGTGCCAGCAGCTTGGTTACGGAACCCTACGAGCAGTACTTC. Translation gives CASSLVTEPYEQYF. The chain is built from TRBV5-5 and TRBJ2-7, with unresolved D. Germline V lookup: CDR1 SGHKS, CDR2 YYEKEE (reference sequence). The CDR3 is 14 residues long. Deletions cut 0 bases from V and 2 bases from J, with 9 bases between.

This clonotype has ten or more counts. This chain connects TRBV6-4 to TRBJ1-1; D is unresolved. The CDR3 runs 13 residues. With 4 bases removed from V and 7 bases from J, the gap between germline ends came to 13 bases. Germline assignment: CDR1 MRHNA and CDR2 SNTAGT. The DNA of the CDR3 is TGTGCCAGCAGTGCTGAGGGAGTGGGTGAAGCTTTCTTT. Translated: CASSAEGVGEAFF.

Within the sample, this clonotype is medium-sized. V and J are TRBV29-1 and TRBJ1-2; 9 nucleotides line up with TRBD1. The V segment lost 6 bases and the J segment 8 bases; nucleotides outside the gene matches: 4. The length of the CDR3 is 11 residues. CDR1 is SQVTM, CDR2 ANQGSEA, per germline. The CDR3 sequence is CSVLGQGGYTF. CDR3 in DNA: TGCAGCGTCCTGGGACAGGGAGGCTACACCTTC.

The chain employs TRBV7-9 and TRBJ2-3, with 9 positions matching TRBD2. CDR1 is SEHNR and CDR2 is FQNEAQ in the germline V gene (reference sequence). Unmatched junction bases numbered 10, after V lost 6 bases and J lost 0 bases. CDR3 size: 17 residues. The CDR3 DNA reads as TGTGCCAGCAGACTAGGCCGGCTAGCGGGGAGCACAGATACGCAGTATTTT. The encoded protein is CASRLGRLAGSTDTQYF.

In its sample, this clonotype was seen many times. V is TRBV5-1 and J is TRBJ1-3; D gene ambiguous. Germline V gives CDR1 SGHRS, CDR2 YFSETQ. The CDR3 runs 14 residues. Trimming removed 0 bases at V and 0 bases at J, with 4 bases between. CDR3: CASSLASSGNTIYF. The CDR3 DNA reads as TGCGCCAGCAGCTTGGCTTCCTCTGGAAACACCATATATTTT.

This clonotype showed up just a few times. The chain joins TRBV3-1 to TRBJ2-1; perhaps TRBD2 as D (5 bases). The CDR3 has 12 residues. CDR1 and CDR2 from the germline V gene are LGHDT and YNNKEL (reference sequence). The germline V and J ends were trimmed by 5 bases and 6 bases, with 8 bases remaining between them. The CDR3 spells CASSRTANEQFF. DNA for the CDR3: TGTGCCAGCAGCAGGACTGCCAATGAGCAGTTCTTC.

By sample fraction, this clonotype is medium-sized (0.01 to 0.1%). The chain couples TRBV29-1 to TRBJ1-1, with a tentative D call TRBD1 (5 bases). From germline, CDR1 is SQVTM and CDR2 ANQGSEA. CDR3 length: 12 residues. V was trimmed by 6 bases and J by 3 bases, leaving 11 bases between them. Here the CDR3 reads CSVGEGYTEAFF. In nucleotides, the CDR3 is TGCAGCGTGGGGGAGGGGTACACTGAAGCTTTCTTT.

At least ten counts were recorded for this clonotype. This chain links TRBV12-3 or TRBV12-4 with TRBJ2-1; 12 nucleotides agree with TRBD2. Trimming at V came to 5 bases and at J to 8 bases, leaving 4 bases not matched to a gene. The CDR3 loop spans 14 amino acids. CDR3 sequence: CASSASGRGYEQFF. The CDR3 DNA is TGTGCCAGCAGTGCTAGCGGGAGGGGCTATGAGCAGTTCTTC.

As DNA, the CDR3 is TGTGCCAGCAGTTTACTTCCTAGCGGGGGTAACACAGATACGCAGTATTTT. Translated, it gives CASSLLPSGGNTDTQYF. The chain uses TRBV27 and TRBJ2-3, with TRBD2 matching 10 bases. Trimming took 2 bases from V and 2 from J; bases not matched to a gene: 7. The CDR3 is made up of 17 amino acids. Germline values: CDR1 MNHEY, CDR2 SMNVEV (reference sequence).

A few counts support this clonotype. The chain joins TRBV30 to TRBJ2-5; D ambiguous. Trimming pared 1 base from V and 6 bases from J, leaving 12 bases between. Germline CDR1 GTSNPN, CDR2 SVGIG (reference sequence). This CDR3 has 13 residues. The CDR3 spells CAWSEGITQTQYF. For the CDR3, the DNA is TGTGCCTGGAGTGAGGGAATAACGCAGACCCAGTACTTC.